This section outlines one T cell receptor beta chain sequence together with its context. A junction end diverges from the germline sequence, so it may reflect a read error. The germline V gene encodes CDR1 SSHAT and CDR2 FNYEAQ (reference sequence). The CDR3 sequence is 15 residues long. These data are taken from a study of cytomegalovirus exposure and HLA in healthy donors. PCR was performed using 60 Vbeta and 13 Jbeta primers. Produced via immunoSEQ multiplex PCR; TCRdb's table is partial and in-frame only. Of approximately 240,000 clones detected, approximately 82% appear once; the ten largest clones hold about 0.6%.

The specimen sequenced was PBMCs. The sequence derives from a woman aged 40 to 50 in good health and CMV-seronegative. V gene TRBV7-7 combines with J gene TRBJ2-1; possibly TRBD1 for D (7 bases). The CDR3 loop reads CASSTEGASYNEQFF. The CDR3 DNA sequence: TGTGCTAGCAGCACGGAGGGGGCCTCCTACAATGAGCAGTTCTTC.